The 10 T cell receptor beta chains below were found in one sample sequenced in a study of post-analysis software for immune sequencing data. Study-wide results and caveats: Five or six TRBV segments, TRBV5-6, TRBV5-1 and TRBV20-1 among them, were found more frequent in patients than controls.

The antigens these receptors bind are not known. Unique molecular identifiers tagged the TCR beta cDNA libraries. TCRdb fed the PCR reads into MiXCR, producing one record per CDR3 protein. The table has about half a million distinct CDR3 sequences, 40% to 55% seen once. The source material was blood. These receptors all come from a girl aged 10 to 17 with multiple sclerosis.

The chain employs TRBV27 and TRBJ2-3, with 7 bases identical to TRBD2. CDR3 length: 13 amino acids. The germline V gene has CDR1 MNHEY and CDR2 SMNVEV (reference sequence). The V and J ends lost 6 bases and 0 bases, in that order; junction bases with no gene match: 0. CDR3 region: CASRRGSTDTQYF. CDR3 sequence (DNA): TGTGCCAGCAGGCGGGGGAGCACAGATACGCAGTATTTT.

The chain is built from TRBV11-2 and TRBJ1-1, with D possibly TRBD1 on 6 matching bases. There are 15 residues in the CDR3. V was trimmed by 5 bases and J by 4 bases, leaving 17 bases between them. Germline assignment: CDR1 SGHAT and CDR2 FQNNGV. CDR3: CASSRWGQGLTEAFF. The CDR3 DNA is TGTGCCAGCAGCCGATGGGGGCAGGGCCTCACTGAAGCTTTCTTT.

J is TRBJ2-3 and V is TRBV7-3; possible D gene TRBD2, 5 bases. Trimming left V 3 bases short and J 4 bases short, with 14 bases between. Germline lookup yields CDR1 SGHTA and CDR2 FQGTGA. The CDR3 is 15 residues long. The CDR3 loop is CASSLTGVAADTQYF. The CDR3 DNA sequence: TGTGCCAGCAGCTTGACCGGGGTTGCGGCAGATACGCAGTATTTT.

The rearrangement links TRBV18 to TRBJ1-1; D is undetermined. The germline CDR1 and CDR2 sequences are KGHSH and LQKENI. V dropped 2 bases and J dropped 0 bases, with 16 bases sitting between them. CDR3 size: 17 residues. The CDR3 DNA reads as TGTGCCAGCTCACCAATTCTTCCCAAGGGCGTGAACACTGAAGCTTTCTTT. It translates to CASSPILPKGVNTEAFF.

The DNA for the CDR3 is TGCGCCAGCAGTAGGGACAGCCCCTCCACCTACAATGAGCAGTTCTTC. This translates into CASSRDSPSTYNEQFF. The chain uses TRBV5-1 and TRBJ2-1; 7 bases map to TRBD1. After removal of 5 bases from V and 2 bases from J, the junction contained 10 bases not matched to a gene. Germline CDR1 SGHRS, CDR2 YFSETQ. The CDR3 covers 16 residues.

This clonotype was detected only a few times. V and J are TRBV2 and TRBJ2-3, with D uncertain. Trimming shortened V by 8 bases and J by 6 bases, and 12 bases separated the two germline ends. This CDR3 region has 12 residues. The germline CDR1 and CDR2 sequences are SNHLY and FYNNEI. The DNA for the CDR3 is TGTGCCAGCCCGTCACGGGCTGATACGCAGTATTTT. It is translated as CASPSRADTQYF.

The chain links TRBV4-1 to TRBJ2-7; 12 bases map to TRBD2. The ends lost 1 base at V and 6 bases at J; junction bases unmatched: 4. Per the germline V gene, CDR1 is MGHRA and CDR2 is YSYEKL. The CDR3 has 15 amino acids. CDR3 DNA: TGCGCCAGCAGCCAAGGACTAGCGGGAGATGGCGAGCAGTACTTC. Translating gives CASSQGLAGDGEQYF.

The chain has TRBV11-2 and TRBJ2-3, with a tentative D call TRBD2 (5 bases). Trimming pared 4 bases from V and 0 bases from J, leaving 17 bases between. The CDR3 extends over 17 amino acids. Germline V gene data show CDR1 as SGHAT and CDR2 as FQNNGV. The CDR3 reads CASSSQDGIASTDTQYF. In nucleotides, the CDR3 is TGTGCCAGCAGCTCTCAAGACGGGATCGCTAGCACAGATACGCAGTATTTT.

The genes are TRBV4-1 and TRBJ1-2; 7 bases are shared with TRBD1. The V segment lost 4 bases and the J segment 2 bases; nucleotides outside the gene matches: 16. The CDR3 runs 18 residues. Germline values: CDR1 MGHRA, CDR2 YSYEKL. The CDR3 coding sequence is TGCGCCAGCAGCCTTCTCATGCTCCCACCGACAGGGAACTATGGCTACACCTTC. It yields the protein CASSLLMLPPTGNYGYTF.

The CDR3 DNA reads as TGTGCCATCAGTGAGTCCGGGACAGGGAATTACAATGAGCAGTTCTTC. It codes for CAISESGTGNYNEQFF. The chain has TRBV10-3 and TRBJ2-1; 9 bases agree with TRBD1. The CDR3 spans 16 residues. CDR1 ENHRY and CDR2 SYGVKD come from the germline V gene. The trim removed 0 bases at V and 4 bases at J, leaving 4 bases unmatched.